Given below is one T cell receptor (beta chain) in context. Method: immunoSEQ multiplex PCR; TCRdb's copy keeps in-frame clones and lacks some. The sample records about 240,000 clones, 80% to 85% being singletons. V trimming: 1 base; J trimming: 15 bases; junction bases outside the gene matches: 8. CDR3 length: 13 residues. Germline lookup yields CDR1 LGHNT and CDR2 FRNRAP. The sample originates from a study of Tregs in tolerant kidney transplant recipients. The sequencing input was CD4+ T cells from blood. This chain uses TRBV12-5 with TRBJ2-1, with 8 bases that match TRBD2. This TCR was sampled from a human donor in good health. CDR3 nucleotide sequence: TGTGCTAGTGGTTTGGATAGCGGGAATGAACGGTTCTTC. Translating it yields CASGLDSGNERFF.